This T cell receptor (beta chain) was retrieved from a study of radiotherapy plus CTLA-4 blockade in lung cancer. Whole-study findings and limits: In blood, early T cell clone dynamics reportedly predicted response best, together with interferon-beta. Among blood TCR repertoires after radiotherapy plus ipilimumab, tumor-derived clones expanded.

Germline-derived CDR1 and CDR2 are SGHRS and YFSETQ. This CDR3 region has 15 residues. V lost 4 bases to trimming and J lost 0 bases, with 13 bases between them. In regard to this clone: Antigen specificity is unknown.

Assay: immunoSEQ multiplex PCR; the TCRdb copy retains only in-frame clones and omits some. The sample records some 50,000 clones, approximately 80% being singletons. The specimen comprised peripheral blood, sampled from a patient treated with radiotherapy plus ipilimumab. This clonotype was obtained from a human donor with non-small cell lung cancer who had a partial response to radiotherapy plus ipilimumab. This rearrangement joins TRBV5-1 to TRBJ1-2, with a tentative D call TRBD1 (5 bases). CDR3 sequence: CASSQIGVPNYGYTF. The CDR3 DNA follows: TGCGCCAGCAGCCAGATAGGGGTCCCTAACTATGGCTACACCTTC.